These 25 T cell receptor beta chains were sequenced from one sample in a study of cytomegalovirus exposure and HLA in healthy donors. It was with 60 Vbeta and 13 Jbeta primers that the PCR ran. Some clones are missing from TCRdb's copy, which holds only in-frame ones; the method was immunoSEQ multiplex PCR. The sample holds 150,000 to 200,000 clones, 70% to 85% seen once. The material sequenced was PBMCs. Receptor source: a woman between 35 and 50 years old in good health and CMV-seronegative.

The chain couples TRBV6-1 to TRBJ1-2; D is possibly TRBD1 (6 bases). This CDR3 has 13 amino acids. Germline values: CDR1 MNHNS, CDR2 SASEGT. V was shortened by 7 bases and J by 6 bases, with 15 bases between the two germline ends. CDR3 sequence (DNA): TGTGCCAGCACTTCTAAAGGACAGCATGGCTACACCTTC. It codes for CASTSKGQHGYTF.

This clone was recorded a few times. The chain is built from TRBV6-5 and TRBJ1-1, with no clear D. Deletions cut 10 bases from V and 0 bases from J, with 18 bases between. The CDR3 spans 15 residues. CDR1 MNHEY and CDR2 SVGAGI come from the germline V gene. CDR3 residues: CATRRPGTLNTEAFF. In nucleotides, the CDR3 is TGTGCCACCAGACGTCCAGGCACACTGAACACTGAAGCTTTCTTT.

The chain combines TRBV7-6 with TRBJ1-1, with D perhaps matching TRBD1 (6 bases). The germline V gene encodes CDR1 SGHVS and CDR2 FNYEAQ. Trimming cost V 1 base and J 2 bases, with 14 bases left between them. This CDR3 contains 16 residues. This CDR3 is CASSLDLTGPNTEAFF. As DNA, the CDR3 is TGTGCCAGCAGCTTAGATTTGACAGGACCTAACACTGAAGCTTTCTTT.

The CDR3 is CASSGTERTDTQYF. In DNA form, the CDR3 reads TGTGCCAGCAGCGGGACAGAGCGGACAGATACGCAGTATTTT. The chain joins TRBV28 to TRBJ2-3, with 7 bases that match TRBD1. V lost 6 bases, J lost 3 bases, and 6 bases stayed unmatched. The CDR3 consists of 14 residues. Germline V gene sequence: CDR1 MDHEN, CDR2 SYDVKM.

This chain uses TRBV28 with TRBJ2-5; TRBD1 might be the D (5 bases). The CDR3 consists of 13 residues. Looked up from germline, CDR1 is MDHEN and CDR2 is SYDVKM. Trimming pared 7 bases from V and 7 bases from J, leaving 16 bases between. The CDR3 sequence: CASTQGVRGTQYF. CDR3 nucleotide sequence: TGTGCCAGCACCCAAGGGGTAAGAGGGACCCAGTACTTC. Full variable domain (missing parts from reference TRBV28 and TRBJ2-5): DVKVTQSSRYLVKRTGEKVFLECVQDMDHENMFWYRQDPGLGLRLIYFSYDVKMKEKGDIPEGYSVSREKKERFSLILESASTNQTSMYLCASTQGVRGTQYFGPGTRLLVL.

The rearrangement uses TRBV25-1 and TRBJ1-1; weak D call: TRBD1 (5 bases). The CDR3 runs to 13 residues. CDR1 is MGHDK, CDR2 SYGVNS, per germline. V gave up 6 bases and J gave up 7 bases, with 15 bases separating them. The CDR3 bases are TGTGCCAGCAGACCCCAGGGTTGGGGTGAAGCTTTCTTT. This encodes CASRPQGWGEAFF.

Concerning this clone: The sample carries other DNA sequences with the same CDR3. The chain has TRBV9 and TRBJ2-1; possibly TRBD2 for D (6 bases). The germline V gene has CDR1 SGDLS and CDR2 YYNGEE. The CDR3 runs 15 residues. V shed 5 bases and J shed 1 base, with 13 bases lying between them. CDR3 sequence reads: CASSPREKSYNEQFF. In DNA, the CDR3 is TGTGCCAGCAGTCCCCGGGAGAAATCCTACAATGAGCAGTTCTTC.

The rearrangement uses TRBV9 and TRBJ2-5; 8 nucleotides agree with TRBD1. Germline V gene lookup returns CDR1 SGDLS and CDR2 YYNGEE. Unmatched junction bases numbered 6, after V lost 0 bases and J lost 5 bases. The CDR3 covers 15 residues. The CDR3 is CASSVGSGGQETQYF. Here the CDR3 DNA reads TGTGCCAGCAGCGTAGGGTCAGGGGGCCAGGAGACCCAGTACTTC.

V gene TRBV5-1 combines with J gene TRBJ1-2, with unresolved D. In germline, CDR1 is SGHRS, CDR2 YFSETQ. The CDR3 covers 13 residues. Between the trimmed V and J ends, which lost 8 bases and 4 bases, there was a span of 15 bases. CDR3 DNA: TGCGCCAGAAGAGACTGGGTCCCCTATGGCTACACCTTC. Its translation: CARRDWVPYGYTF.

The chain has TRBV27 and TRBJ2-4; 7 bases fit TRBD1. The CDR3 sequence is 13 residues long. In germline, CDR1 is MNHEY, CDR2 SMNVEV (reference sequence). V was pared by 5 bases and J by 8 bases, with 6 bases of the junction left unmatched. The CDR3 coding sequence is TGTGCCAGCAGTACCGGGACAGAACACATTCAGTACTTC. Protein sequence: CASSTGTEHIQYF.

The chain joins TRBV30 to TRBJ1-5, with D perhaps matching TRBD1 (5 bases). The ends were cut back, 2 bases at V and 2 bases at J, with 7 bases in the middle. This CDR3 is built from 13 residues. The germline CDR1 and CDR2 sequences are GTSNPN and SVGIG (reference sequence). The CDR3: CAWSPQGNQPQHF. The CDR3 nucleotides read TGTGCCTGGAGTCCACAGGGCAATCAGCCCCAGCATTTT.

V gene TRBV19 combines with J gene TRBJ1-5, with D tentatively TRBD1 (5 bases). V was shortened by 6 bases and J by 0 bases, with 12 bases between the two germline ends. Germline-derived CDR1 and CDR2 are LNHDA and SQIVND (reference sequence). The CDR3 sequence is 15 residues long. The CDR3 loop is CASRLDRNSNQPQHF. The CDR3 bases are TGTGCCAGTAGGTTAGACAGAAATAGCAATCAGCCCCAGCATTTT. Drawing the rest from reference TRBV19 and TRBJ1-5, the complete variable domain is DGGITQSPKYLFRKEGQNVTLSCEQNLNHDAMYWYRQDPGQGLRLIYYSQIVNDFQKGDIAEGYSVSREKKESFPLTVTSAQKNPTAFYLCASRLDRNSNQPQHFGDGTRLSIL.

The chain couples TRBV27 to TRBJ2-7, with D unclear. The CDR3 runs to 14 residues. V lost 5 bases, J lost 2 bases, and 13 bases lay in between. The germline V gene encodes CDR1 MNHEY and CDR2 SMNVEV (reference sequence). CDR3 residues: CASSPSNGAYEQYF. The CDR3 DNA follows: TGTGCCAGCAGTCCCTCGAACGGAGCCTACGAGCAGTACTTC.

This chain links TRBV20-1 with TRBJ2-4; TRBD1 might be the D (6 bases). The V gene's germline CDR1 is DFQATT and CDR2 SNEGSKA (reference sequence). V lost 6 bases and J 9 bases, leaving 12 bases between the germline ends. This CDR3 region has 11 residues. The chain's CDR3 is CSAGDIGIQYF. The CDR3 DNA sequence: TGCAGTGCAGGGGACATAGGCATTCAGTACTTC.

The chain links TRBV6-5 to TRBJ1-5; 7 positions agree with TRBD1. The CDR3 length is 13 residues. Germline V gives CDR1 MNHEY, CDR2 SVGAGI. V was pared by 2 bases and J by 5 bases, with 0 bases of the junction left unmatched. CDR3 DNA: TGTGCCAGCAGTTACAGGGGGCATCAGCCCCAGCATTTT. Translated, it gives CASSYRGHQPQHF.

This clone has more than one count but fewer than ten. This chain uses TRBV6-1 with TRBJ1-1; 7 nucleotides agree with TRBD1. Trimming took 7 bases from V and 4 from J; bases not matched to a gene: 9. This CDR3 is built from 14 residues. CDR1 MNHNS and CDR2 SASEGT come from the germline V gene. The CDR3 sequence is CASIEITGVTEAFF. DNA for the CDR3: TGTGCCAGCATTGAGATTACAGGGGTCACTGAAGCTTTCTTT.

CDR3 residues: CASNSGRAAYEQYF. CDR3 sequence (DNA): TGTGCCAGTAACAGCGGGAGGGCTGCCTACGAGCAGTACTTC. The chain carries TRBV19 and TRBJ2-7; 10 nucleotides line up with TRBD2. Per germline, CDR1 LNHDA and CDR2 SQIVND (reference sequence). The length of the CDR3 is 14 residues. Trimming removed 7 bases from V and 2 bases from J; junction bases left unmatched: 5.

The rearrangement links TRBV2 to TRBJ2-7; 12 bases line up with TRBD2. Germline V gives CDR1 SNHLY, CDR2 FYNNEI. V lost 5 bases and J lost 5; bases outside the gene matches: 10. CDR3 length: 16 residues. The CDR3 loop is CASSTSLAGGGNEQYF. The CDR3 region has the DNA TGTGCCAGCAGTACATCCCTAGCGGGAGGGGGCAACGAGCAGTACTTC. Filled out from reference TRBV2 and TRBJ2-7, the complete variable domain reads EPEVTQTPSHQVTQMGQEVILRCVPISNHLYFYWYRQILGQKVEFLVSFYNNEISEKSEIFDDQFSVERPDGSNFTLKIRSTKLEDSAMYFCASSTSLAGGGNEQYFGPGTRLTVT.

The gene calls are TRBV28 and TRBJ1-2; tentative D call: TRBD1 (6 bases). The V end lost 7 bases, the J end lost 8 bases, and 14 bases lay between the germline ends. Germline CDR1 is MDHEN and CDR2 is SYDVKM. The CDR3 contains 12 residues. CDR3 sequence: CASTIQGGGYTF. CDR3 in DNA: TGTGCCAGCACCATACAGGGCGGAGGCTACACCTTC.

This chain uses TRBV27 with TRBJ2-1, with 11 bases matching TRBD2. The CDR3 is 17 residues long. The V gene end was trimmed by 0 bases and the J gene end by 2 bases; junction bases not matched to a gene: 3. Germline loops: CDR1 MNHEY, CDR2 SMNVEV (reference sequence). The CDR3 is CASSLSGLADPYNEQFF. CDR3 in DNA: TGTGCCAGCAGTTTATCGGGACTAGCGGACCCCTACAATGAGCAGTTCTTC.

The J gene is TRBJ2-2, the V gene TRBV29-1; TRBD2 matches at 10 bases. Trimming at V came to 4 bases and at J to 5 bases, leaving 7 bases not matched to a gene. This CDR3 spans 15 amino acids. The V gene's germline CDR1 is SQVTM and CDR2 ANQGSEA. This chain's CDR3 is CSVGSSGSQTGELFF. The CDR3 nucleotides are TGCAGCGTTGGCTCTAGCGGGAGTCAGACCGGGGAGCTGTTTTTT.

The V gene is TRBV10-2, the J gene TRBJ2-7, with 7 bases identical to TRBD2. Germline V gene data show CDR1 as WSHSY and CDR2 as SAAADI. V was pared by 6 bases and J by 4 bases, with 9 bases of the junction left unmatched. The CDR3 has 14 amino acids. CDR3 protein: CASRERGAVYEQYF. CDR3 sequence (DNA): TGCGCCAGCAGGGAGCGGGGAGCTGTATACGAGCAGTACTTC.

The chain employs TRBV5-1 and TRBJ2-1, with 12 bases matching TRBD2. V lost 0 bases and J lost 6; bases outside the gene matches: 7. The CDR3 runs 17 residues. Germline CDR1 is SGHRS and CDR2 is YFSETQ. DNA of the CDR3: TGCGCCAGCAGCTTGGGTCTGACTAGCGGGGGCCTCAATGAGCAGTTCTTC. It yields the protein CASSLGLTSGGLNEQFF.

This clone appeared once. V and J are TRBV12-5 and TRBJ1-5; possibly TRBD1 for D (5 bases). CDR3 length equals 18 residues. The ends were cut back, 9 bases at V and 5 bases at J, with 29 bases in the middle. Germline values: CDR1 LGHNT, CDR2 FRNRAP. This CDR3 reads CASKEDTKGNHRYQPQHF. CDR3 nucleotide sequence: TGTGCTAGCAAAGAGGACACCAAGGGGAATCACCGGTATCAGCCCCAGCATTTT.

This clone has only one observation. CDR3 in amino acids: CSVPWGGVQYF. In DNA form, the CDR3 reads TGCAGCGTACCCTGGGGCGGAGTGCAGTACTTC. The gene calls are TRBV29-1 and TRBJ2-5, with D possibly TRBD1 on 5 matching bases. The CDR3 length is 11 residues. V lost 6 bases to trimming and J lost 11 bases, with 16 bases between them. Looked up from germline, CDR1 is SQVTM and CDR2 is ANQGSEA.